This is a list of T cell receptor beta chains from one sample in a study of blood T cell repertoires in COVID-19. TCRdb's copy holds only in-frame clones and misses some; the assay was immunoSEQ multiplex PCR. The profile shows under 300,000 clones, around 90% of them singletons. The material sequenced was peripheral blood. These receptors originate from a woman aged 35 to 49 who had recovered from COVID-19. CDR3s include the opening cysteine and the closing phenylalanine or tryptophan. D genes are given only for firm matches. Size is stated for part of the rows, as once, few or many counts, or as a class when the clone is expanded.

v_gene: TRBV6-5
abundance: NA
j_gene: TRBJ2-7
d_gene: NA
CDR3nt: TGTGCCAGCAGGGGCCCGTTAACCTACGAGCAGTACTTC
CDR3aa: CASRGPLTYEQYF

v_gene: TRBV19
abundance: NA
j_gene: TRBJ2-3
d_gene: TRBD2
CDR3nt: TGTGCCAGTAGTTCTCTAGCGGGAGGGACAGATACGCAGTATTTT
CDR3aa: CASSSLAGGTDTQYF

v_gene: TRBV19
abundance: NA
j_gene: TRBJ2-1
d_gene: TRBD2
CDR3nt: TGTGCCACTTCCCGACGGGAGGGAAATGAGCAGTTCTTC
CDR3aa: CATSRREGNEQFF

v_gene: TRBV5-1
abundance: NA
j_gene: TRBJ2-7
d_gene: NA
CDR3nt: TGCGCCAGCAGCTTGCCGCAGGGGAAAGGGGACGAGCAGTACTTC
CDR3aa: CASSLPQGKGDEQYF

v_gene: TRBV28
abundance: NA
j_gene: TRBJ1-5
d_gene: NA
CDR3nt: TGTGCCAGCAGTAAAAGGGGCGTTGGCAATCAGCCCCAGCATTTT
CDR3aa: CASSKRGVGNQPQHF

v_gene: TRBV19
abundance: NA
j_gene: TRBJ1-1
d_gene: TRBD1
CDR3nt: TGTGCCAGTAGTAGGGGACAGGTGAACACTGAAGCTTTCTTT
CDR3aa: CASSRGQVNTEAFF

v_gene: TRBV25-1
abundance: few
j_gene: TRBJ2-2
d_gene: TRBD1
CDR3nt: TGTGCCAGCAGTACTTGGGACAGGGAGGTCGGGGAGCTGTTTTTT
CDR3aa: CASSTWDREVGELFF

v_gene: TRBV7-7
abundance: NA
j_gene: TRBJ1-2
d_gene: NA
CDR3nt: TGTGCTAGCAGCCCCTTGGGCTACACCTTC
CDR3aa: CASSPLGYTF

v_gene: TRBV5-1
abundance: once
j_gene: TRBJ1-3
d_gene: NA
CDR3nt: TGCGCCAGCAGCCTAGACAGCGCTGGAAACACCATATATTTT
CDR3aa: CASSLDSAGNTIYF

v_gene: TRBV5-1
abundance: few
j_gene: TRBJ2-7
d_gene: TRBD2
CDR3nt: TGCGCCAGCAGCGGGGAGACTAGCGGGATGGGGCAGTACTTC
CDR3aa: CASSGETSGMGQYF

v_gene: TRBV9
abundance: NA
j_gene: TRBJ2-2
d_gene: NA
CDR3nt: TGTGCCAGCAGCGTAGATGAGAGAACCGGGGAGCTGTTTTTT
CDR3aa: CASSVDERTGELFF

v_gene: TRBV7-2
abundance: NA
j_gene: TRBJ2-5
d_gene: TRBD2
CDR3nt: TGTGCCAGCAGCTTAGCTAGCGGGAGGGGCCAAGAGACCCAGTACTTC
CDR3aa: CASSLASGRGQETQYF

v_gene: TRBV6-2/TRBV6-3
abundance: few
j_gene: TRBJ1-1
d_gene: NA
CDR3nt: TGTGCCAGCAGTTACCAGGACAGCGTGGCTGAAGCTTTCTTT
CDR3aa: CASSYQDSVAEAFF

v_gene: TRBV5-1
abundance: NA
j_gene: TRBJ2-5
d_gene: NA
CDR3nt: TGCGCCAGCAGCTTCGGGGGAGATGGCCAAGAGACCCAGTACTTC
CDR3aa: CASSFGGDGQETQYF

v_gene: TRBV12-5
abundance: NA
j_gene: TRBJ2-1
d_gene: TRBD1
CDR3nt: TGTGCTAGTGGTTTAGGACAGGGGGCGCAGAATGAGCAGTTCTTC
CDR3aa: CASGLGQGAQNEQFF

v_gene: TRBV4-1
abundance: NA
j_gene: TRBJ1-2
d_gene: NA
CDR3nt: TGCGCCAGCAGCCAAGAGGGGGCAGGCTATGGCTACACCTTC
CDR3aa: CASSQEGAGYGYTF

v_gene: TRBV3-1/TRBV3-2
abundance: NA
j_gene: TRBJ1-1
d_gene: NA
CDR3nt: TGTGCCAGCAGCCCAGGGGCCGGCACTGAAGCTTTCTTT
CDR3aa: CASSPGAGTEAFF

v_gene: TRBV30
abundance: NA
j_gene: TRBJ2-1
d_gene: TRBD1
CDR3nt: TGTGCCTGGGAAACCGGGACAGGCAACAATGAGCAGTTCTTC
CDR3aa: CAWETGTGNNEQFF

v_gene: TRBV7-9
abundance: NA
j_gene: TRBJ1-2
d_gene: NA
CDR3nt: TGTGCCAGCAGCCAACGGCAACTGGAGCTCTATGGCTACACCTTC
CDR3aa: CASSQRQLELYGYTF

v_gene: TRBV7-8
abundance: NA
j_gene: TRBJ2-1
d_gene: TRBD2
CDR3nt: TGTGCCAGCAGCGTTAATCCGGGACTAGCGATCAATGAGCAGTTCTTC
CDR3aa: CASSVNPGLAINEQFF

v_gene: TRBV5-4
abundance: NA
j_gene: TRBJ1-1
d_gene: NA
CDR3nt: TGTGCCAGCAGCTTGCCAGGGTTGAACACTGAAGCTTTCTTT
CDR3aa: CASSLPGLNTEAFF

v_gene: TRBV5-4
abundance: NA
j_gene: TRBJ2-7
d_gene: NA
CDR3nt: TGTGCCAGCAGCTTGTCGCAGGCCTCCTACGAGCAGTACTTC
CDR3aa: CASSLSQASYEQYF

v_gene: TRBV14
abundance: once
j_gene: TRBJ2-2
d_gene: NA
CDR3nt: TGTGCCAGTCGACCCGAGGGTGCGGGGATTGACACCGGGGAGCTGTTTTTT
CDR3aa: CASRPEGAGIDTGELFF

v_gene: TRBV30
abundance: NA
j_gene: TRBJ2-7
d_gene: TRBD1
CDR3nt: TGTGCCTGGAGTGTTCCCCGGGACAGGGGCTACGAGCAGTACTTC
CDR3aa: CAWSVPRDRGYEQYF

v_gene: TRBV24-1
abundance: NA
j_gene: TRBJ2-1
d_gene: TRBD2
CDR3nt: TGTGCCACCAGTGATTTGAGCGCTAGCGGGAGTCCTGAGCAGTTCTTC
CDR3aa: CATSDLSASGSPEQFF

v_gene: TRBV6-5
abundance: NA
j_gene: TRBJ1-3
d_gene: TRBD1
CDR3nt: TGTGCCAGCGGGACAGGGGGAGTAAACACCATATATTTT
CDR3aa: CASGTGGVNTIYF

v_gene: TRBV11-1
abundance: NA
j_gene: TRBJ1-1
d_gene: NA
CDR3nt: TGTGCCAGCAGCTTGGGGGGGATGGATGAAGCTTTCTTT
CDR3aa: CASSLGGMDEAFF

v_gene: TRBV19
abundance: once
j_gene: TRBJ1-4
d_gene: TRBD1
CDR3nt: TGTGCCAGTACTATGAGTGGGACAGGGGTTGCAAAACTGTTTTTT
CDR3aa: CASTMSGTGVAKLFF

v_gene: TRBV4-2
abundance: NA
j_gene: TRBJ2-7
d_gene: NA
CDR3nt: TGTGCCAGCAGCTCCGGGACACGCAACTACGAGCAGTACTTC
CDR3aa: CASSSGTRNYEQYF

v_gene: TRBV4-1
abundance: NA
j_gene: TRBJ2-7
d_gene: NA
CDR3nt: TGCGCCAGCAGCCAAGGGGCGTCCTTAGGCTCCTACGAGCAGTACTTC
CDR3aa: CASSQGASLGSYEQYF

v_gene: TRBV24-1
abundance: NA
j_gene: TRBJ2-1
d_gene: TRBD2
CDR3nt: TGTGCCACCAGTGATTTGATCAGCGGGAGCGGGCAGTTCTTC
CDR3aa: CATSDLISGSGQFF

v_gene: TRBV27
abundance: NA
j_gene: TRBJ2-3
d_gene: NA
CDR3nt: TGTGCCAGCAGTCCACCGGACAGTACGCAGTATTTT
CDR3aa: CASSPPDSTQYF

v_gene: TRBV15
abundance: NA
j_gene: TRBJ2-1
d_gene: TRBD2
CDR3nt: TGTGCCACCAGCAGGCAGGGCGGGCGGGGGTACAATGAGCAGTTCTTC
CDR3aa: CATSRQGGRGYNEQFF

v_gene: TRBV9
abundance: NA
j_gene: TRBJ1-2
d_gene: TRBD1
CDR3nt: TGTGCCAGCAGCGTAGGGACAGGTGGTAACTATGGCTACACCTTC
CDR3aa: CASSVGTGGNYGYTF

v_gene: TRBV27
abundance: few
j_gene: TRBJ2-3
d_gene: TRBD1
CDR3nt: TGTGCCAGCAGTATACAAATGGGACAGCTCGGCACAGATACGCAGTATTTT
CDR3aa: CASSIQMGQLGTDTQYF